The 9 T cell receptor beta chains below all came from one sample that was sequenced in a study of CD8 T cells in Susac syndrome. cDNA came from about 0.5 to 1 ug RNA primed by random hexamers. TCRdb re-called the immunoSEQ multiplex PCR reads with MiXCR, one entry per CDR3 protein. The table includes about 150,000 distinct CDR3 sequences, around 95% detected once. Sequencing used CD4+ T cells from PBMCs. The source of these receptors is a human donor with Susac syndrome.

CDR3 loop: CASSYAGGEQFF. In nucleotides, the CDR3 is TGTGCCAGCAGTTACGCCGGGGGTGAGCAGTTCTTC. The chain couples TRBV6-5 to TRBJ2-1, with D tentatively TRBD2 (6 bases). V lost 2 bases to trimming and J lost 9 bases, with 8 bases between them. The germline gives CDR1 MNHEY, CDR2 SVGAGI. The CDR3 contains 12 residues.

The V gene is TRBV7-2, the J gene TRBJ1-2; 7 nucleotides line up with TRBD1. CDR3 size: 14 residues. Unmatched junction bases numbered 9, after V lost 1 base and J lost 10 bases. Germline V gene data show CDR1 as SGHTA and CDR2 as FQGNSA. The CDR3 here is CASSLDLDREDYTF. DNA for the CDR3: TGTGCCAGCAGCTTAGACCTCGACAGGGAAGACTACACCTTC.

The CDR3 protein is CASSQAGMSDTQYF. The DNA of the CDR3 is TGTGCCAGCAGCCAAGCGGGGATGTCAGATACGCAGTATTTT. This chain uses TRBV3-1 with TRBJ2-3; a possible D gene is TRBD2 (5 bases). Trimming took 1 base from V and 4 from J, leaving 9 bases between them. The V gene's germline CDR1 is LGHDT and CDR2 YNNKEL (reference sequence). The CDR3 covers 14 residues.

The CDR3 sequence is CASSPGLAGFSYEQYF. The CDR3 DNA is TGTGCCAGCAGCCCAGGGCTAGCGGGGTTCTCCTACGAGCAGTACTTC. The chain links TRBV9 to TRBJ2-7, with 9 bases matching TRBD2. The CDR3 length is 16 residues. V was clipped by 4 bases and J by 0 bases; unmatched bases: 8. Germline V CDR1 and CDR2: SGDLS, YYNGEE.

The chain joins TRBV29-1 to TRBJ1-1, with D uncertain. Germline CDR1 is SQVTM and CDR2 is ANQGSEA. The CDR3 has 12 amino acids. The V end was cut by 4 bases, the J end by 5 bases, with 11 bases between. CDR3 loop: CSVVSRLTEAFF. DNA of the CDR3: TGCAGCGTTGTTTCCCGGTTGACTGAAGCTTTCTTT.

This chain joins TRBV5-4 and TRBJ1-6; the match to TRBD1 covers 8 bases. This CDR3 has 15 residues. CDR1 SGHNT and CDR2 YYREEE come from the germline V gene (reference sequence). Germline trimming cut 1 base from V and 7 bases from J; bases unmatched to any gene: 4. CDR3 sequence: CASSLLDRENSPLHF. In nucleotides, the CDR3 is TGTGCCAGCAGCTTGTTGGACAGGGAGAATTCACCCCTCCACTTT.

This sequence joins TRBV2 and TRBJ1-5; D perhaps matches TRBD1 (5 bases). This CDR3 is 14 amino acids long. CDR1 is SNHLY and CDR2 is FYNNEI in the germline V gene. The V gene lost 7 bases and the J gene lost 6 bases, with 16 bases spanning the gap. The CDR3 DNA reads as TGTGCCAGCACGGTAGCCGGGGCTAGTCAGCCCCAGCATTTT. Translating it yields CASTVAGASQPQHF.

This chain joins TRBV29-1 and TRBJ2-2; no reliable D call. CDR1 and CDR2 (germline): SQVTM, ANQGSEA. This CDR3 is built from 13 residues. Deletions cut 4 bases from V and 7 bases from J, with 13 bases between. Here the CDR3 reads CSVGLPPSGELFF. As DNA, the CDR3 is TGCAGCGTTGGGCTCCCACCTAGCGGGGAGCTGTTTTTT.

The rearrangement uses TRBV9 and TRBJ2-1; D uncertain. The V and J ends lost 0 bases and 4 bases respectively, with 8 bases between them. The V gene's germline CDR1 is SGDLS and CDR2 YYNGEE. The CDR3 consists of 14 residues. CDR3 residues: CASSVELRYNEQFF. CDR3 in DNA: TGTGCCAGCAGCGTAGAGCTGCGTTACAATGAGCAGTTCTTC. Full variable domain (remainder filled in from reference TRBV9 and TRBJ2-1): DSGVTQTPKHLITATGQRVTLRCSPRSGDLSVYWYQQSLDQGLQFLIQYYNGEERAKGNILERFSAQQFPDLHSELNLSSLELGDSALYFCASSVELRYNEQFFGPGTRLTVL.